This entry lists 32 T cell receptor beta chains sequenced from one sample in a study of CD8 T cells in Susac syndrome. RNA was extracted with the RNeasy kit, and a quantity of 0.5 to 1 ug was reverse transcribed using random hexamers. MiXCR was run by TCRdb on the immunoSEQ multiplex PCR reads, yielding one entry per CDR3 protein. This table has about 210,000 distinct CDR3 sequences, approximately 93% appearing once. The sample was CD4+ T cells from PBMCs. These receptors were taken from a human donor in good health.

This clonotype was observed a single time. This rearrangement joins TRBV12-3 or TRBV12-4 to TRBJ1-5; D is ambiguous. The V and J ends lost 6 bases and 8 bases respectively, with 20 bases between them. This CDR3 region has 15 residues. The CDR3 region has the DNA TGTGCCAGCAGCCCTGATGATAGGATCGGAAAGCCCCAGCATTTT. Protein: CASSPDDRIGKPQHF.

This chain joins TRBV19 and TRBJ1-5, with D uncertain. Germline CDR1 reads LNHDA; CDR2 reads SQIVND (reference sequence). Trimming left V 1 base short and J 0 bases short, with 4 bases between. This CDR3 has 14 residues. This CDR3 is CASSIASSNQPQHF. The CDR3 nucleotides read TGTGCCAGTAGTATAGCGAGTAGCAATCAGCCCCAGCATTTT. Combining the CDR3 with reference TRBV19 and TRBJ1-5 gives the whole variable domain DGGITQSPKYLFRKEGQNVTLSCEQNLNHDAMYWYRQDPGQGLRLIYYSQIVNDFQKGDIAEGYSVSREKKESFPLTVTSAQKNPTAFYLCASSIASSNQPQHFGDGTRLSIL.

Here the CDR3 DNA reads TGTGCCAGCAGCTTAGTTTCACTCCCCGCAGGGAGTAGCTCTGGAAACACCATATATTTT. Translated: CASSLVSLPAGSSSGNTIYF. The chain combines TRBV11-2 with TRBJ1-3; perhaps TRBD1 as D (5 bases). The CDR3 loop spans 20 amino acids. The germline V gene has CDR1 SGHAT and CDR2 FQNNGV. V lost 1 base and J lost 0, with 22 bases in between.

V and J are TRBV11-1 and TRBJ1-5, with TRBD1 identical over 7 bases. The CDR3 runs 15 residues. J lost 2 bases, V lost 5 bases, and 6 bases had no gene match. In germline, CDR1 is SGHAT, CDR2 FQDESV (reference sequence). The chain's CDR3 is CASSEDRVRNQPQHF. Here the CDR3 DNA reads TGTGCCAGCAGCGAAGACAGGGTTCGCAATCAGCCCCAGCATTTT.

V is TRBV7-2 and J is TRBJ2-6; no clear D. CDR3 length: 17 amino acids. V was cut by 2 bases and J by 4 bases, with 15 bases left in between. CDR1 is SGHTA and CDR2 is FQGNSA in the germline V gene. CDR3 sequence: CASSLRFGVSGANVLTF. Here the CDR3 DNA reads TGTGCCAGCAGCTTACGGTTTGGGGTGAGCGGGGCCAACGTCCTGACTTTC.

The rearrangement uses TRBV5-6 and TRBJ2-1, with TRBD2 matching over 9 bases. The CDR3 has 17 residues. V trimming: 4 bases; J trimming: 7 bases; junction bases outside the gene matches: 15. In germline, CDR1 is SGHDT, CDR2 YYEEEE. CDR3 sequence reads: CASSPLDQRGASNEQFF. CDR3 coding DNA: TGTGCCAGCAGCCCGCTCGACCAGCGGGGGGCCTCGAATGAGCAGTTCTTC.

The J gene is TRBJ2-2, the V gene TRBV19; 12 positions agree with TRBD1. This CDR3 is 17 amino acids long. V shed 1 base and J 7 bases; nucleotides not matched to a gene: 7. Germline loops: CDR1 LNHDA, CDR2 SQIVND (reference sequence). The CDR3 is CASSIARDRGRNGELFF. DNA for the CDR3: TGTGCCAGTAGTATAGCGAGGGACAGGGGGCGCAACGGGGAGCTGTTTTTT.

The chain carries TRBV6-6 and TRBJ1-1; TRBD1 is a possible D gene (5 bases). CDR1 MNHNY and CDR2 SVGAGI come from the germline V gene (reference sequence). The CDR3 sequence is 15 residues long. The ends were cut back, 2 bases at V and 1 base at J, with 11 bases in the middle. Here the CDR3 reads CASSYRAGTNTEAFF. The DNA for the CDR3 is TGTGCCAGCAGTTACAGGGCAGGGACGAACACTGAAGCTTTCTTT.

CDR3 sequence reads: CSAPKEETQYF. CDR3 in DNA: TGCAGTGCCCCGAAGGAGGAGACCCAGTACTTC. The chain carries TRBV20-1 and TRBJ2-5, with D unclear. The CDR3 spans 11 residues. V was trimmed by 6 bases and J by 5 bases, leaving 10 bases between them. Germline CDR1 and CDR2: DFQATT and SNEGSKA (reference sequence).

V usage is TRBV9 and J usage is TRBJ1-6; TRBD1 matches at 8 bases. The germline V gene has CDR1 SGDLS and CDR2 YYNGEE. V was pared by 1 base and J by 5 bases, with 2 bases of the junction left unmatched. CDR3 length: 15 amino acids. DNA of the CDR3: TGTGCCAGCAGCGTACAGGGGGCAAATAATTCACCCCTCCACTTT. Translation gives CASSVQGANNSPLHF.

The gene calls are TRBV19 and TRBJ2-7; TRBD2 matches at 11 bases. V lost 7 bases, J lost 0 bases, and 14 bases stayed unmatched. This CDR3 is 18 amino acids long. The germline V gene has CDR1 LNHDA and CDR2 SQIVND (reference sequence). The CDR3 is CASMWGLAETFTSYEQYV. CDR3 sequence (DNA): TGTGCCAGTATGTGGGGACTAGCGGAAACATTTACCTCCTACGAGCAGTACGTC.

The V and J genes are TRBV6-2 or TRBV6-3 and TRBJ2-1; D possibly uses TRBD1 or TRBD2 (6 bases each). This CDR3 is built from 15 residues. The germline CDR1 and CDR2 sequences are MNHEY and SVGEGT. V dropped 3 bases and J dropped 2 bases, with 11 bases sitting between them. CDR3 amino acids: CASSYVRGAYNEQFF. The CDR3 bases are TGTGCCAGCAGTTATGTAAGGGGGGCCTACAATGAGCAGTTCTTC.

V gene TRBV7-9 combines with J gene TRBJ2-3, with D perhaps TRBD2 (6 bases). V gave up 2 bases and J gave up 8 bases, with 20 bases separating them. The germline V gene encodes CDR1 SEHNR and CDR2 FQNEAQ (reference sequence). This CDR3 is 16 amino acids long. CDR3 in DNA: TGTGCCAGCAGCTTAAGTTTTATACTGAGGGAGGCTACGCAGTATTTT. Translation gives CASSLSFILREATQYF. The full variable domain, with the rest looked up from reference TRBV7-9 and TRBJ2-3, is DTGVSQNPRHKITKRGQNVTFRCDPISEHNRLYWYRQTLGQGPEFLTYFQNEAQLEKSRLLSDRFSAERPKGSFSTLEIQRTEQGDSAMYLCASSLSFILREATQYFGPGTRLTVL.

This chain uses TRBV3-1 with TRBJ2-2, with TRBD1 matching over 8 bases. Per germline, CDR1 LGHDT and CDR2 YNNKEL (reference sequence). Trimming at V came to 2 bases and at J to 7 bases, leaving 6 bases not matched to a gene. This CDR3 is 15 amino acids long. CDR3 region: CASSQRTGLVGELFF. The CDR3 DNA follows: TGTGCCAGCAGCCAAAGGACAGGGCTCGTCGGGGAGCTGTTTTTT.

The chain uses TRBV2 and TRBJ2-3; a weak D match, TRBD1 (5 bases). The germline V gene encodes CDR1 SNHLY and CDR2 FYNNEI. V lost 6 bases and J lost 3, with 16 bases in between. The CDR3 is 15 amino acids. As DNA, the CDR3 is TGTGCCAGCAGCGCGACAGACTTTGGTACAGATACGCAGTATTTT. This gives the protein CASSATDFGTDTQYF.

This rearrangement joins TRBV18 to TRBJ1-3; tentative D call: TRBD1 (5 bases). The CDR3 is 17 amino acids. Germline loops: CDR1 KGHSH, CDR2 LQKENI. V lost 3 bases to trimming and J lost 0 bases, with 15 bases between them. This CDR3 is CASSPRGGGSSGNTIYF. As DNA, the CDR3 is TGTGCCAGCTCACCCCGAGGTGGGGGGAGCTCTGGAAACACCATATATTTT. Variable domain in full (rest from reference TRBV18 and TRBJ1-3): NAGVMQNPRHLVRRRGQEARLRCSPMKGHSHVYWYRQLPEEGLKFMVYLQKENIIDESGMPKERFSAEFPKEGPSILRIQQVVRGDSAAYFCASSPRGGGSSGNTIYFGEGSWLTVV.

The CDR3 here is CASSHRGGSLNTEAFF. The CDR3 nucleotides read TGTGCCAGCAGCCATCGTGGGGGCTCGCTCAACACTGAAGCTTTCTTT. This rearrangement joins TRBV14 to TRBJ1-1, with a tentative D call TRBD1 (6 bases). In germline, CDR1 is SGHDN, CDR2 FVKESK. CDR3 length: 16 amino acids. V was trimmed by 3 bases and J by 2 bases, leaving 16 bases between them.

The V and J genes are TRBV12-3 or TRBV12-4 and TRBJ2-3; D unresolved. The CDR3 loop spans 12 amino acids. Trimming removed 3 bases at V and 4 bases at J, with 5 bases between. CDR3 sequence: CASSFLPDTQYF. The CDR3 coding sequence is TGTGCCAGCAGTTTCCTTCCAGATACGCAGTATTTT.

This clonotype was recorded only once. The chain has TRBV12-3 or TRBV12-4 and TRBJ2-5; the D gene is possibly TRBD1 (5 bases). The CDR3 covers 12 residues. Trimming left V 7 bases short and J 4 bases short, with 10 bases between. In nucleotides, the CDR3 is TGTGCCAGCACGGCAGGGCGAGAGACCCAGTACTTC. This translates into CASTAGRETQYF.

The rearrangement joins TRBV18 to TRBJ1-2; 8 nucleotides agree with TRBD1. This CDR3 is built from 16 residues. Trimming at V came to 5 bases and at J to 3 bases, leaving 11 bases not matched to a gene. Germline assignment: CDR1 KGHSH and CDR2 LQKENI. Here the CDR3 reads CASSTGAAGGHYGYTF. The CDR3 coding sequence is TGTGCCAGCTCAACCGGTGCGGCAGGGGGCCACTATGGCTACACCTTC.

The chain is built from TRBV29-1 and TRBJ2-4, with TRBD1 as a possible D gene (5 bases). The CDR3 loop spans 13 amino acids. V gave up 6 bases and J gave up 1 base, with 10 bases separating them. The V gene's germline CDR1 is SQVTM and CDR2 ANQGSEA. The CDR3 DNA is TGCAGCGTGGCGCCAGGGGCCAAAAACATTCAGTACTTC. This codes for CSVAPGAKNIQYF.

This clonotype was found once. The rearrangement joins TRBV12-3 or TRBV12-4 to TRBJ1-5; D perhaps matches TRBD1 (6 bases). The V end was cut by 6 bases, the J end by 5 bases, with 14 bases between. The CDR3 extends over 14 amino acids. The CDR3 nucleotides are TGTGCCAGCAGATCCACAGGGCTCGATCAGCCCCAGCATTTT. Translating it yields CASRSTGLDQPQHF.

This rearrangement joins TRBV29-1 to TRBJ2-7, with D perhaps matching TRBD1 (5 bases). CDR1 and CDR2 (germline): SQVTM, ANQGSEA. Trimming removed 6 bases at V and 1 base at J, with 7 bases between. CDR3 length: 11 amino acids. DNA for the CDR3: TGCAGCGTCAGGGTGTCCTACGAGCAGTACTTC. Its protein is CSVRVSYEQYF.

The V gene is TRBV5-1, the J gene TRBJ2-3; possible D gene TRBD1, 6 bases. Trimming removed 6 bases from V and 2 bases from J, with 19 bases in between. This CDR3 is built from 16 residues. Germline V CDR1 and CDR2: SGHRS, YFSETQ. The CDR3 reads CASTRAPSGDTDTQYF. In DNA form, the CDR3 reads TGCGCCAGCACCCGAGCCCCCTCAGGGGACACAGATACGCAGTATTTT.

The chain has TRBV2 and TRBJ2-5, with D perhaps given as TRBD1 or TRBD2 (5 bases each). The germline CDR1 and CDR2 sequences are SNHLY and FYNNEI. V was clipped by 2 bases and J by 4 bases, with 17 bases between them. This CDR3 is built from 16 residues. CDR3 loop: CASSETGTPHAETQYF. The CDR3 DNA is TGTGCCAGCAGTGAAACTGGGACCCCGCACGCAGAGACCCAGTACTTC.

The rearrangement uses TRBV27 and TRBJ1-4; a weak D match, TRBD1 (6 bases). The CDR3 runs 16 residues. Trimming stripped 5 bases from V and 13 bases from J, with 26 bases between. Germline V gene data show CDR1 as MNHEY and CDR2 as SMNVEV (reference sequence). CDR3 bases: TGTGCCAGCAGTCCATCCGGACAGAGGATTGGTCAGGCACTGTTTTTT. Its translation is CASSPSGQRIGQALFF.

The genes are TRBV5-1 and TRBJ2-3; D call uncertain. Deletions cut 0 bases from V and 0 bases from J, with 8 bases between. CDR3 size: 15 residues. Per the germline V gene, CDR1 is SGHRS and CDR2 is YFSETQ. This chain's CDR3 is CASSLEVTSTDTQYF. The CDR3 nucleotides read TGCGCCAGCAGCTTGGAGGTGACTAGCACAGATACGCAGTATTTT. The full variable domain, completed using reference TRBV5-1 and TRBJ2-3, is KAGVTQTPRYLIKTRGQQVTLSCSPISGHRSVSWYQQTPGQGLQFLFEYFSETQRNKGNFPGRFSGRQFSNSRSEMNVSTLELGDSALYLCASSLEVTSTDTQYFGPGTRLTVL.

This clonotype was recorded only once. The chain links TRBV10-3 to TRBJ1-2; TRBD1 matches at 8 bases. CDR3 size: 14 residues. Unmatched junction bases numbered 11, after V lost 6 bases and J lost 8 bases. Germline-derived CDR1 and CDR2 are ENHRY and SYGVKD. The CDR3 region is CAIREDRALEGYTF. CDR3 DNA sequence: TGTGCCATCAGGGAGGACAGGGCCCTCGAAGGCTACACCTTC.

The gene calls are TRBV7-9 and TRBJ1-4, with unresolved D. CDR1 and CDR2 from the germline V gene are SEHNR and FQNEAQ (reference sequence). The germline V and J ends were trimmed by 3 bases and 6 bases, with 11 bases remaining between them. This CDR3 has 14 residues. CDR3 DNA sequence: TGTGCCAGCAGCTTCGAACGGATTGATGAAAAACTGTTTTTT. It translates to CASSFERIDEKLFF.

The gene calls are TRBV7-8 and TRBJ2-5; TRBD1 aligns across 9 bases. Germline trimming cut 2 bases from V and 9 bases from J; bases unmatched to any gene: 7. The germline gives CDR1 SGHVS, CDR2 FQNEAQ. CDR3 length equals 14 residues. The CDR3 is CASSLSGQGTPQYF. For the CDR3, the DNA is TGTGCCAGCAGCTTATCGGGACAGGGTACACCCCAGTACTTC.

This chain joins TRBV5-1 and TRBJ1-1; TRBD1 matches at 8 bases. Losses at the gene ends were 3 bases for V and 1 base for J; bases not matched to a gene: 2. The CDR3 is 14 residues long. Germline loops: CDR1 SGHRS, CDR2 YFSETQ. CDR3 DNA sequence: TGCGCCAGCAGCTCCAGGGGGCCGAACACTGAAGCTTTCTTT. Translating gives CASSSRGPNTEAFF.

This rearrangement joins TRBV23-1 to TRBJ2-3, with D tentatively TRBD2 (5 bases). TRBV23-1 is designated an ORF whose function remains uncertain. Trimming took off 0 bases at V and 2 bases at J, with 9 bases between the two ends. This CDR3 spans 15 amino acids. For the CDR3, the DNA is TGCGCCAGCAGTCAATCGAGGGCCTCCACAGATACGCAGTATTTT. This sequence encodes CASSQSRASTDTQYF.